This TCR beta chain was profiled in a study of Graves' ophthalmopathy and Graves' hyperthyroidism. In this sample, this clonotype turned up many times. Per the germline V gene, CDR1 is LNHDA and CDR2 is SQIVND (reference sequence). V shed 7 bases, J shed 4 bases, and the junction held 12 bases outside the gene matches. This CDR3 comprises 16 residues. Amplified TCR beta CDR3 regions were obtained using RNA transcripts as template. First-round RT-PCR relied on HTBI primers, and a second-round multiplex PCR came next. One entry per CDR3 protein results from TCRdb running MiXCR on the multiplex PCR reads. The table lists approximately 210,000 distinct CDR3 sequences, approximately 28% of them singletons, with 9.1% in the top ten.

The J gene is TRBJ1-2, the V gene TRBV19; TRBD1 agrees at 10 bases. Material for sequencing was peripheral blood. This sequence was found in a man aged 45-60 years with Graves' ophthalmopathy. This CDR3 is CASTPEGQGTLYGYTF. In DNA, the CDR3 is TGTGCCAGTACACCGGAGGGACAGGGGACGCTCTATGGCTACACCTTC.